The TCR beta chain under discussion was sequenced for a study of T-cell memory formation after mild COVID-19. Overall study results and limits: The finding that pre-infection memory included some responding clones suggested that cross-reactive memory joined.

With 0 bases removed from V and 4 bases from J, the gap between germline ends came to 13 bases. The CDR3 is 15 amino acids. Germline V gives CDR1 LGHNA, CDR2 YSLEER. TCRdb re-analysed the 5' RACE reads in MiXCR, keeping a single row per CDR3 protein. Of about 82,000 distinct CDR3 sequences in the sample, roughly 13% were seen once. On this clonotype: Antigen specificity is unknown.

This sequence joins TRBV4-3 and TRBJ2-7, with a tentative D call TRBD1 (6 bases). The sequencing input was PBMCs or a T cell subset sorted from them (not recorded which). The receptor comes from a man aged 18 to 30 who had mild COVID-19 (a few samples of this study predate the infection). Cell type and time point are not known. DNA for the CDR3: TGCGCCAGCAGCCAAGATGAGGGGGTTGGATACGAGCAGTACTTC. This sequence encodes CASSQDEGVGYEQYF.